The sequence of this TCR beta chain was determined in a study of long-term antiretroviral therapy in people with HIV. Looking at the study overall: The 2015 recommendation for immediate ART came about a decade after the earliest samples.

Study-wide findings and caveats: Every time point showed a repertoire led by clones expanded before ART. Collection spanned 2004 to 2017; ART regimens may be less effective than current ones. Transplant-donor-level diversity was not reached after ART, though diversity increased.

Investigators performed immunoSEQ version v3.0 at survey level. TCRdb's copy holds only in-frame clones and misses some; the assay was immunoSEQ multiplex PCR. The data show approximately 23,000 clones, with roughly four fifths seen just once and less than 9.5% held by the top ten. To note about this clone: Its antigen is not identified.

The CDR3 is made up of 12 amino acids. Germline V gene sequence: CDR1 MDHEN, CDR2 SYDVKM. V was pared by 6 bases and J by 3 bases, with 6 bases between. The chain uses TRBV28 and TRBJ1-5; no clear D. The material was unsorted PBMCs, obtained 1.5 years after starting antiretroviral therapy. The origin of this receptor is a man younger than 40 with HIV. The CDR3 region is CASRLTNQPQHF. The CDR3 region has the DNA TGTGCCAGCAGGCTGACCAATCAGCCCCAGCATTTT.